This passage covers 13 T cell receptor beta chains from one sample sequenced in a study of cytomegalovirus exposure and HLA in healthy donors. PCR employed 60 Vbeta and 13 Jbeta primers. Sequencing was performed with immunoSEQ multiplex PCR; in TCRdb, only in-frame clones are kept and a portion is missing. The sample has approximately 170,000 clones; more than 65% are singletons. Sequencing was performed on PBMCs. The receptors derive from a woman between 40 and 55 years old in good health and CMV-seropositive.

This chain connects TRBV27 to TRBJ2-2; 7 bases are a match to TRBD2. CDR1 is MNHEY and CDR2 is SMNVEV in the germline V gene (reference sequence). V was pared by 3 bases and J by 5 bases, with 9 bases of the junction left unmatched. This CDR3 contains 16 residues. The CDR3 DNA follows: TGTGCCAGCAGTTTTGATAGGGGCGGGAGAACCGGGGAGCTGTTTTTT. It encodes CASSFDRGGRTGELFF.

This chain connects TRBV25-1 to TRBJ2-1; 10 bases align to TRBD2. Trimming cost V 8 bases and J 9 bases; bases outside gene matches: 7. Germline CDR1 MGHDK, CDR2 SYGVNS. The CDR3 is 13 residues long. CDR3 sequence: CASGLAGESEQFF. CDR3 DNA sequence: TGTGCCAGCGGGCTAGCGGGAGAGAGTGAGCAGTTCTTC.

The rearrangement links TRBV10-3 to TRBJ1-1, with D uncertain. The CDR3 spans 17 residues. V dropped 0 bases and J dropped 4 bases, with 18 bases sitting between them. CDR1 and CDR2 from the germline V gene are ENHRY and SYGVKD. CDR3: CAISESPSRWTFTEAFF. CDR3 coding DNA: TGTGCCATCAGTGAGTCCCCCTCCCGGTGGACTTTCACTGAAGCTTTCTTT.

CDR3 residues: CATSRAIQGSTEAFF. The CDR3 DNA is TGTGCCACCAGCAGAGCCATACAGGGTAGCACTGAAGCTTTCTTT. The chain combines TRBV15 with TRBJ1-1, with a possible D match to TRBD1 (6 bases). Germline assignment: CDR1 LNHNV and CDR2 YYDKDF (reference sequence). The CDR3 totals 15 residues. V shed 1 base and J shed 4 bases, with 13 bases lying between them. Supplemented by reference TRBV15 and TRBJ1-1, the full variable domain reads DAMVIQNPRYQVTQFGKPVTLSCSQTLNHNVMYWYQQKSSQAPKLLFHYYDKDFNNEADTPDNFQSRRPNTSFCFLDIRSPGLGDTAMYLCATSRAIQGSTEAFFGQGTRLTVV.

The chain couples TRBV19 to TRBJ1-5; 9 bases line up with TRBD1. The germline V gene has CDR1 LNHDA and CDR2 SQIVND (reference sequence). This CDR3 has 15 amino acids. V was clipped by 5 bases and J by 5 bases; unmatched bases: 7. This CDR3 reads CASSLGTGPYQPQHF. Written as DNA, the CDR3 is TGTGCCAGTAGTCTGGGGACAGGGCCTTATCAGCCCCAGCATTTT.

V and J are TRBV5-1 and TRBJ1-1; perhaps TRBD1 as D (6 bases). Deletions cut 4 bases from V and 0 bases from J, with 16 bases between. The CDR3 spans 16 residues. CDR1 and CDR2 from the germline V gene are SGHRS and YFSETQ. The DNA of the CDR3 is TGCGCCAGCAGCGCCGGACAGTACAGCCTGAACACTGAAGCTTTCTTT. It encodes CASSAGQYSLNTEAFF.

This clone was seen a handful of times. The genes are TRBV4-3 and TRBJ2-5; 7 positions match TRBD1. V gave up 0 bases and J gave up 3 bases; unmatched junction bases: 4. Germline V gene lookup returns CDR1 LGHNA and CDR2 YSLEER. This CDR3 contains 15 residues. Here the CDR3 DNA reads TGCGCCAGCAGCCAAGACGCGACAGGGAAAGAGACCCAGTACTTC. Its translation: CASSQDATGKETQYF.

This chain joins TRBV4-3 and TRBJ1-1; no clear D gene. The germline V gene encodes CDR1 LGHNA and CDR2 YSLEER. The V gene lost 6 bases and the J gene lost 1 base, with 15 bases spanning the gap. The CDR3 consists of 15 residues. The DNA of the CDR3 is TGCGCCAGCAGAGTCGGTGGGCAGAAGAACACTGAAGCTTTCTTT. Amino acids: CASRVGGQKNTEAFF.

The genes are TRBV28 and TRBJ1-1; tentatively, D is TRBD1 (6 bases). Germline V gene data show CDR1 as MDHEN and CDR2 as SYDVKM. This CDR3 region has 15 residues. Trimming cost V 6 bases and J 3 bases, with 17 bases left between them. The CDR3 region is CASSPGGAGDTEAFF. As DNA, the CDR3 is TGTGCCAGCAGCCCCGGGGGGGCGGGGGACACTGAAGCTTTCTTT.

The chain employs TRBV28 and TRBJ2-7, with a weak D call TRBD1 (8 bases). Germline V gene lookup returns CDR1 MDHEN and CDR2 SYDVKM. The ends were cut back, 1 base at V and 3 bases at J, with 16 bases in the middle. There are 16 residues in the CDR3. The CDR3 nucleotides are TGTGCCAGCAGTTTATCAACAGGGGGAGGGGGCTACGAGCAGTACTTC. Its translation is CASSLSTGGGGYEQYF.

This chain links TRBV10-3 with TRBJ2-3; a weak D match, TRBD1 (5 bases). Germline-derived CDR1 and CDR2 are ENHRY and SYGVKD. With 0 bases removed from V and 2 bases from J, the gap between germline ends came to 12 bases. The CDR3 length is 16 residues. The CDR3 loop reads CAISESARESTDTQYF. In DNA form, the CDR3 reads TGTGCCATCAGTGAGTCGGCCAGGGAATCCACAGATACGCAGTATTTT.

The CDR3 reads CASSLDGGAIRHEQFF. For the CDR3, the DNA is TGTGCCAGCAGCCTTGACGGGGGGGCTATCCGTCATGAGCAGTTCTTC. V and J are TRBV7-2 and TRBJ2-1; 8 bases map to TRBD2. J lost 8 bases, V lost 5 bases, and 14 bases had no gene match. This CDR3 has 16 amino acids. Germline V gives CDR1 SGHTA, CDR2 FQGNSA.

This sequence joins TRBV20-1 and TRBJ1-1, with D possibly matching TRBD1 (6 bases). CDR1 and CDR2 (germline): DFQATT, SNEGSKA (reference sequence). V gave up 4 bases and J gave up 6 bases, with 9 bases separating them. This CDR3 is 11 amino acids long. This chain's CDR3 is CSAKRQAEAFF. DNA of the CDR3: TGCAGTGCTAAACGACAGGCTGAAGCTTTCTTT.